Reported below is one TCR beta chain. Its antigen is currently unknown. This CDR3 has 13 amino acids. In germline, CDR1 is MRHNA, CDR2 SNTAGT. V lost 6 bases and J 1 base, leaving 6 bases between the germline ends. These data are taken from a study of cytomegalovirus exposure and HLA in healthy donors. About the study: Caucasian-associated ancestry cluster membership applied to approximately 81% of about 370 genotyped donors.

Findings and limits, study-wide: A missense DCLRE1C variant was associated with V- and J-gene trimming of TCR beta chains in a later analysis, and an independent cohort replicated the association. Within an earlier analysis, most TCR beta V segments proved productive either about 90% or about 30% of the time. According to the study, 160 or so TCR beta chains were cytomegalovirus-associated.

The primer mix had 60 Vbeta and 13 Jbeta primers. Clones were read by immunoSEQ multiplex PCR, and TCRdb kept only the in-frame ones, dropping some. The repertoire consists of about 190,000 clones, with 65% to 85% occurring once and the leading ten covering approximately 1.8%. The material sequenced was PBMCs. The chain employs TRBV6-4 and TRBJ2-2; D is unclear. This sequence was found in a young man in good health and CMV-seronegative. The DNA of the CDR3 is TGTGCCAGCAGGGACCAGAACACCGGGGAGCTGTTTTTT. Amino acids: CASRDQNTGELFF.